These 28 T cell receptor beta chains were sequenced from one sample in a study of human T cells and chemical hapten exposure. Time point described: patch test 3, about 24 weeks after DPC sensitization. Noted treatment: therapeutic diphenylcyclopropenone sensitization with weekly scalp DPC. TCRdb re-derived calls from the RACE reads in MiXCR, one entry per CDR3 protein. The repertoire holds tens of thousands of distinct CDR3 sequences, roughly a tenth seen once, with about 4% in the top ten. Sequencing used whole blood, obtained in connection with sensitization to the hapten diphenylcyclopropenone (DPC). The receptors were gathered from a woman aged 45-60 years with alopecia areata. Some clones in this sample may be carry-over from other donors' samples.

The chain couples TRBV5-1 to TRBJ2-5; 11 nucleotides line up with TRBD1. Trimming took 6 bases from V and 2 from J; bases not matched to a gene: 6. The CDR3 spans 15 residues. Germline CDR1 is SGHRS and CDR2 is YFSETQ. The chain's CDR3 is CASNRDRGFQETQYF. CDR3 sequence (DNA): TGCGCCAGCAACCGGGACAGGGGGTTTCAAGAGACCCAGTACTTC.

This clonotype was detected a few times. The rearrangement links TRBV7-9 to TRBJ1-1; no reliable D call. This CDR3 is 13 amino acids long. Germline V CDR1 and CDR2: SEHNR, FQNEAQ (reference sequence). The V and J ends lost 2 bases and 0 bases respectively, with 4 bases between them. CDR3 nucleotide sequence: TGTGCCAGCAGCTTAACCTTGAACACTGAAGCTTTCTTT. As protein: CASSLTLNTEAFF.

For this clonotype: One base away lies a much larger clone, so this may be a sequencing read error. This sequence joins TRBV14 and TRBJ2-7, with D maybe TRBD1 (6 bases). Trimming took off 4 bases at V and 3 bases at J, with 16 bases between the two ends. The CDR3 spans 15 residues. The V gene's germline CDR1 is SGHDN and CDR2 FVKESK. The CDR3: CASSPEGEWVYEQYF. Here the CDR3 DNA reads TGTGCCAGCAGCCCTGAGGGGGAGTGGGTCTACGAGCAGTACTTC. Full variable domain (remainder filled in from reference TRBV14 and TRBJ2-7): EAGVTQFPSHSVIEKGQTVTLRCDPISGHDNLYWYRRVMGKEIKFLLHFVKESKQDESGMPNNRFLAERTGGTYSTLKVQPAELEDSGVYFCASSPEGEWVYEQYFGPGTRLTVT.

This chain links TRBV20-1 with TRBJ2-4; 12 bases align to TRBD2. CDR1 is DFQATT, CDR2 SNEGSKA, per germline (reference sequence). The CDR3 runs to 15 residues. V gave up 6 bases and J gave up 6 bases; unmatched junction bases: 9. The CDR3 reads CSATETSGSSNIQYF. Written as DNA, the CDR3 is TGCAGTGCCACAGAGACTAGCGGGAGTTCAAACATTCAGTACTTC.

This clonotype showed up just a few times. This chain uses TRBV2 with TRBJ1-6; TRBD1 agrees at 11 bases. Germline assignment: CDR1 SNHLY and CDR2 FYNNEI. V was pared by 4 bases and J by 9 bases, with 5 bases of the junction left unmatched. The CDR3 totals 15 residues. The CDR3 nucleotides read TGTGCCAGCAGTGCTGCGGGACAGGGGGGTTCACCCCTCCACTTT. This translates into CASSAAGQGGSPLHF.

The rearrangement joins TRBV18 to TRBJ2-7; D might be TRBD1 or TRBD2, each matching 6 bases. Trimming left V 0 bases short and J 6 bases short, with 9 bases between. CDR3 size: 13 residues. CDR1 and CDR2 from the germline V gene are KGHSH and LQKENI. The chain's CDR3 is CASSPPTGAEQYF. For the CDR3, the DNA is TGTGCCAGCTCACCACCGACGGGGGCCGAGCAGTACTTC.

There are many counts of this clonotype. The chain combines TRBV11-2 with TRBJ1-1; a weak D match, TRBD1 (5 bases). The CDR3 extends over 15 amino acids. The V gene lost 5 bases and the J gene lost 4 bases, with 17 bases spanning the gap. The V gene's germline CDR1 is SGHAT and CDR2 FQNNGV. The DNA for the CDR3 is TGTGCCAGCAGCGCGACGCGGGGCGGGGGCACTGAAGCTTTCTTT. This translates into CASSATRGGGTEAFF.

The genes are TRBV11-3 and TRBJ2-4, with 10 bases matching TRBD1. The junction had 4 bases not matched to a gene; V was cut back by 5 bases and J by 0 bases. Per germline, CDR1 SGHNT and CDR2 YENEEA. The CDR3 totals 16 residues. CDR3 bases: TGTGCCAGCAGCCCGGGACAGGGGTTAGCCAAAAACATTCAGTACTTC. It codes for CASSPGQGLAKNIQYF.

The chain is built from TRBV7-9 and TRBJ1-1; D perhaps matches TRBD1 (5 bases). V lost 5 bases, J lost 1 base, and 14 bases lay in between. The CDR3 extends over 15 amino acids. CDR1 and CDR2 (germline): SEHNR, FQNEAQ (reference sequence). CDR3 DNA sequence: TGTGCCAGCAGCCGACAGAGCATGAGGAACACTGAAGCTTTCTTT. Translated, it gives CASSRQSMRNTEAFF. Full variable domain (rest looked up from reference TRBV7-9 and TRBJ1-1): DTGVSQNPRHKITKRGQNVTFRCDPISEHNRLYWYRQTLGQGPEFLTYFQNEAQLEKSRLLSDRFSAERPKGSFSTLEIQRTEQGDSAMYLCASSRQSMRNTEAFFGQGTRLTVV.

The rearrangement joins TRBV5-1 to TRBJ2-3, with 8 bases matching TRBD2. The CDR3 is 14 amino acids. From germline, CDR1 is SGHRS and CDR2 YFSETQ. Trimming removed 4 bases from V and 1 base from J; junction bases left unmatched: 2. The CDR3 protein is CASSTGGGTDTQYF. CDR3 nucleotide sequence: TGCGCCAGCAGCACGGGAGGGGGCACAGATACGCAGTATTTT.

This clonotype was seen only a few times. The V call is TRBV5-6, the J call TRBJ2-5; D might be TRBD1 or TRBD2, each matching 5 bases. This CDR3 has 11 amino acids. Germline V gene lookup returns CDR1 SGHDT and CDR2 YYEEEE. Between the trimmed V and J ends, which lost 7 bases and 7 bases, there was a span of 11 bases. The CDR3: CASELGGTQYF. CDR3 nucleotide sequence: TGTGCCAGCGAGCTTGGGGGGACCCAGTACTTC.

This clonotype was counted ten times or more. The chain couples TRBV20-1 to TRBJ2-1, with TRBD2 identical over 13 bases. This CDR3 comprises 14 residues. Germline CDR1 and CDR2: DFQATT and SNEGSKA (reference sequence). Losses at the gene ends were 7 bases for V and 4 bases for J; bases not matched to a gene: 4. The CDR3 sequence: CSGTSGSRYNEQFF. The CDR3 nucleotides read TGCAGTGGGACTAGCGGGAGCCGTTACAATGAGCAGTTCTTC.

In its sample, this clonotype was seen many times. The chain couples TRBV21-1 to TRBJ1-5. TRBV21-1 is termed a pseudogene. CDR3 length: 11 residues. CDR3 region: CASSTMLSQLF. In DNA, the CDR3 is TGTGCCAGCAGCACGATGTTGTCCCAGCTTTTT.

This clonotype was recorded a few times. The V gene is TRBV29-1, the J gene TRBJ2-7, with TRBD1 matching 7 bases. The CDR3 sequence is 14 residues long. V shed 5 bases, J shed 0 bases, and the junction held 7 bases outside the gene matches. The germline V gene has CDR1 SQVTM and CDR2 ANQGSEA. Here the CDR3 DNA reads TGCAGCGTTAAGAGGACAGGATACTCCTACGAGCAGTACTTC. It codes for CSVKRTGYSYEQYF.

This clonotype was counted many times. The CDR3 protein is CASSQVGGRAFF. The CDR3 region has the DNA TGTGCCAGCAGCCAAGTAGGGGGCCGAGCTTTCTTT. The gene calls are TRBV14 and TRBJ1-1; 7 nucleotides align to TRBD1. Germline CDR1 and CDR2: SGHDN and FVKESK. J lost 10 bases, V lost 1 base, and 3 bases had no gene match. This CDR3 comprises 12 residues.

This clonotype occurred a few times. The chain employs TRBV5-1 and TRBJ2-1; 10 bases are a match to TRBD2. Germline CDR1 is SGHRS and CDR2 is YFSETQ. V lost 4 bases and J lost 9; bases outside the gene matches: 10. The length of the CDR3 is 15 residues. The CDR3 nucleotides read TGCGCCAGCAGCCCTACAGCGGGAGGGTCCGGTGAGCAGTTCTTC. This encodes CASSPTAGGSGEQFF.

This clonotype has just a few counts. The genes are TRBV28 and TRBJ2-5; the D gene is possibly TRBD2 (7 bases). The V gene lost 3 bases and the J gene lost 0 bases, with 11 bases spanning the gap. CDR3 length equals 15 residues. Germline V gene lookup returns CDR1 MDHEN and CDR2 SYDVKM. The CDR3 DNA follows: TGTGCCAGCAGTTTGGGGGGGGCGTACCAAGAGACCCAGTACTTC. Its protein product is CASSLGGAYQETQYF.

This clonotype appeared many times. V usage is TRBV7-2 and J usage is TRBJ2-3; D is possibly TRBD2 (5 bases). V shed 3 bases and J shed 0 bases, with 10 bases lying between them. Germline V gene sequence: CDR1 SGHTA, CDR2 FQGNSA. The CDR3 is 15 amino acids. The CDR3 loop reads CASSFGRTSTDTQYF. The CDR3 DNA sequence: TGTGCCAGCAGCTTCGGGCGGACTAGCACAGATACGCAGTATTTT.

This clonotype was seen a few times. V is TRBV30 and J is TRBJ2-1; maybe TRBD2 (6 bases). CDR3 size: 13 residues. V lost 0 bases, J lost 7 bases, and 10 bases lay in between. CDR1 is GTSNPN and CDR2 is SVGIG in the germline V gene (reference sequence). In DNA form, the CDR3 reads TGTGCCTGGAGTGTACTCGGGAGTAATGAGCAGTTCTTC. Translated: CAWSVLGSNEQFF.

This clonotype was picked up many times. The V and J genes are TRBV9 and TRBJ2-1; 11 bases agree with TRBD2. V was clipped by 4 bases and J by 8 bases; unmatched bases: 8. Germline V gives CDR1 SGDLS, CDR2 YYNGEE. The CDR3 is 15 amino acids. This CDR3 reads CASSPTSGRSDEQFF. The DNA of the CDR3 is TGTGCCAGCAGCCCTACTAGCGGGAGATCAGATGAGCAGTTCTTC.

This clonotype was observed at least ten times. The rearrangement links TRBV12-2 to TRBJ1-5; TRBD1 reflects the table's D call only, with no check against the DNA. TRBV12-2 is flagged as a pseudogene. The CDR3 length is 14 residues. The CDR3 DNA reads as TGTGCAAGTCGCTTTGGGCCGGGGCATCAGCCCCAGCATTTT. It is translated as CASRFGPGHQPQHF.

V is TRBV20-1 and J is TRBJ2-5; D might be TRBD2 (5 bases). Trimming removed 0 bases at V and 5 bases at J, with 10 bases between. This CDR3 has 13 residues. Per germline, CDR1 DFQATT and CDR2 SNEGSKA (reference sequence). The CDR3 spells CSARERGWETQYF. In nucleotides, the CDR3 is TGCAGTGCTAGAGAGCGCGGGTGGGAGACCCAGTACTTC.

The CDR3 is CASSIGTGIQETQYF. The CDR3 DNA reads as TGTGCCAGTAGTATAGGAACCGGGATCCAAGAGACCCAGTACTTC. J is TRBJ2-5 and V is TRBV19; D might be TRBD2 (5 bases). The germline CDR1 and CDR2 sequences are LNHDA and SQIVND (reference sequence). The CDR3 totals 15 residues. With 1 base removed from V and 1 base from J, the gap between germline ends came to 10 bases.

This clonotype was seen at least ten times. This chain uses TRBV13 with TRBJ2-1, with D possibly TRBD1 on 5 matching bases. The ends were cut back, 5 bases at V and 0 bases at J, with 8 bases in the middle. The CDR3 consists of 14 residues. CDR1 PRHDT and CDR2 FYEKMQ come from the germline V gene (reference sequence). For the CDR3, the DNA is TGTGCCAGCAGCCACAGGAGCTCCTACAATGAGCAGTTCTTC. It encodes CASSHRSSYNEQFF.

This clonotype was observed at least ten times. The genes are TRBV30 and TRBJ1-1; 7 bases fit TRBD1. Losses at the gene ends were 7 bases for V and 5 bases for J; bases not matched to a gene: 7. This CDR3 has 12 residues. Germline loops: CDR1 GTSNPN, CDR2 SVGIG (reference sequence). CDR3 residues: CASPAGGTEAFF. DNA of the CDR3: TGTGCCTCCCCAGCAGGGGGAACTGAAGCTTTCTTT.

The chain is built from TRBV5-1 and TRBJ2-2, with D tentatively TRBD2 (7 bases). V was pared by 3 bases and J by 1 base, with 10 bases between. Germline V gene data show CDR1 as SGHRS and CDR2 as YFSETQ. This CDR3 has 15 amino acids. CDR3 nucleotides: TGCGCCAGCAGCTGGGGGGGCCAGAACACCGGGGAGCTGTTTTTT. Its protein is CASSWGGQNTGELFF.

The rearrangement links TRBV5-1 to TRBJ2-3; D is ambiguous. Germline lookup yields CDR1 SGHRS and CDR2 YFSETQ. V shed 2 bases and J shed 3 bases, with 7 bases lying between them. CDR3 length equals 13 residues. CDR3 protein: CASSFSGTDTQYF. The CDR3 DNA follows: TGCGCCAGCAGCTTTAGTGGTACAGATACGCAGTATTTT. Variable domain in full (rest from reference TRBV5-1 and TRBJ2-3): KAGVTQTPRYLIKTRGQQVTLSCSPISGHRSVSWYQQTPGQGLQFLFEYFSETQRNKGNFPGRFSGRQFSNSRSEMNVSTLELGDSALYLCASSFSGTDTQYFGPGTRLTVL.

This clonotype was seen only a few times. The rearrangement uses TRBV24-1 and TRBJ2-3; D gene ambiguous. Trimming took off 3 bases at V and 8 bases at J, with 5 bases between the two ends. CDR3 size: 11 residues. Per germline, CDR1 KGHDR and CDR2 SFDVKD. The CDR3 protein is CATSDPPTQYF. The CDR3 bases are TGTGCCACCAGTGATCCCCCTACGCAGTATTTT.